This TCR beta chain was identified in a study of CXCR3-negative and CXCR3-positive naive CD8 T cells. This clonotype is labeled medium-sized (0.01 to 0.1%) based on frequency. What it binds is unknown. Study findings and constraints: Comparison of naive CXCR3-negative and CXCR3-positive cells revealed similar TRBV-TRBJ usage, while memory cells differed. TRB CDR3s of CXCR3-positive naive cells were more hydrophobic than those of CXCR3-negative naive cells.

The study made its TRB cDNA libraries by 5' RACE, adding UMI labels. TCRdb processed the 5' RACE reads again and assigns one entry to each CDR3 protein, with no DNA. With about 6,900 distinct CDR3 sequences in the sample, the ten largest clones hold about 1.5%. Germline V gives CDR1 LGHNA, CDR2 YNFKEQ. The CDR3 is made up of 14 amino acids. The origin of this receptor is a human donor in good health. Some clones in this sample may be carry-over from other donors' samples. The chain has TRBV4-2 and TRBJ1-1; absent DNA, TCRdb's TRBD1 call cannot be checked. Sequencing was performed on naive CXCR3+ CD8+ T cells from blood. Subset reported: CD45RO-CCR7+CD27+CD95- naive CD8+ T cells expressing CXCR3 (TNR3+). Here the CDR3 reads CASSQEVPGTEAFF.